One and the same sample provided the 31 T cell receptor beta chains below, sequenced in a study of cytomegalovirus exposure and HLA in healthy donors. The PCR had 60 Vbeta and 13 Jbeta primers. Method: immunoSEQ multiplex PCR; TCRdb's copy keeps in-frame clones and lacks some. Among around 110,000 clones listed, 70% were seen once. Sequenced sample: PBMCs. Source of these receptors: a man younger than 45 in good health and CMV-seropositive.

The chain couples TRBV10-3 to TRBJ2-1; 8 bases match TRBD1. Germline CDR1 reads ENHRY; CDR2 reads SYGVKD. The CDR3 runs to 15 residues. With 2 bases clipped from V and 9 bases from J, the junction kept 9 bases outside the gene matches. This CDR3 reads CAISEQGAGSGEQFF. CDR3 bases: TGTGCCATCAGTGAGCAGGGGGCAGGTTCTGGTGAGCAGTTCTTC.

The chain joins TRBV19 to TRBJ2-5; perhaps TRBD1 as D (6 bases). Germline V gives CDR1 LNHDA, CDR2 SQIVND (reference sequence). The V and J ends lost 2 bases and 5 bases respectively, with 9 bases between them. The length of the CDR3 is 13 residues. CDR3 region: CASSIHRDETQYF. The DNA for the CDR3 is TGTGCCAGTAGTATACACAGGGACGAGACCCAGTACTTC.

The J gene is TRBJ2-3, the V gene TRBV5-6; 12 bases agree with TRBD2. CDR3 length: 16 amino acids. The ends lost 4 bases at V and 2 bases at J; junction bases unmatched: 5. Germline CDR1 reads SGHDT; CDR2 reads YYEEEE. The chain's CDR3 is CASSPTSGGLTDTQYF. CDR3 DNA: TGTGCCAGCAGCCCGACTAGCGGGGGACTCACAGATACGCAGTATTTT.

The CDR3 coding sequence is TGTGCCAGCAGTTTAGGCCGGGAGGGCACTGAAGCTTTCTTT. The encoded protein is CASSLGREGTEAFF. This chain links TRBV6-6 with TRBJ1-1; D call uncertain. Germline-derived CDR1 and CDR2 are MNHNY and SVGAGI (reference sequence). The CDR3 consists of 14 residues. Trimming left V 4 bases short and J 4 bases short, with 13 bases between.

V gene TRBV28 combines with J gene TRBJ1-5; D is unclear. This CDR3 is 14 amino acids long. CDR1 MDHEN and CDR2 SYDVKM come from the germline V gene. V lost 10 bases and J lost 6, with 19 bases in between. The CDR3 here is CATLGEGSGQPQHF. CDR3 sequence (DNA): TGTGCCACGCTCGGGGAGGGATCAGGTCAGCCCCAGCATTTT. The whole variable domain, filled in from reference TRBV28 and TRBJ1-5, reads DVKVTQSSRYLVKRTGEKVFLECVQDMDHENMFWYRQDPGLGLRLIYFSYDVKMKEKGDIPEGYSVSREKKERFSLILESASTNQTSMYLCATLGEGSGQPQHFGDGTRLSIL.

The gene calls are TRBV28 and TRBJ2-1; 7 nucleotides agree with TRBD1. Germline-derived CDR1 and CDR2 are MDHEN and SYDVKM. V lost 3 bases to trimming and J lost 6 bases; unmatched junction nucleotides: 5. There are 14 residues in the CDR3. The CDR3 coding sequence is TGTGCCAGCAGTTTGGGGACAGCCTTCAATGAGCAGTTCTTC. Translating gives CASSLGTAFNEQFF.

This clone was observed a handful of times. This chain connects TRBV7-6 to TRBJ2-2, with TRBD1 as a possible D gene (6 bases). This CDR3 comprises 16 residues. Germline-derived CDR1 and CDR2 are SGHVS and FNYEAQ. Trimming took off 4 bases at V and 3 bases at J, with 15 bases between the two ends. CDR3 amino acids: CASSSPGVADTGELFF. CDR3 nucleotide sequence: TGTGCCAGCAGCTCTCCAGGGGTTGCGGACACCGGGGAGCTGTTTTTT.

CDR3 DNA sequence: TGCAGCCCCCACGAGACGGGGCAAGAGACCCAGTACTTC. It is translated as CSPHETGQETQYF. The genes are TRBV29-1 and TRBJ2-5, with a possible D match to TRBD2 (5 bases). V gave up 8 bases and J gave up 2 bases, with 15 bases separating them. The length of the CDR3 is 13 residues. Looked up from germline, CDR1 is SQVTM and CDR2 is ANQGSEA.

This sequence joins TRBV9 and TRBJ1-1; possible D gene TRBD1, 5 bases. This CDR3 is built from 12 residues. Trimming cost V 0 bases and J 10 bases, with 10 bases left between them. Germline lookup yields CDR1 SGDLS and CDR2 YYNGEE. CDR3 in DNA: TGTGCCAGCAGCGTAGGGGGGGTATCAGCTTTCTTT. This gives the protein CASSVGGVSAFF.

V gene TRBV5-8 combines with J gene TRBJ1-5; 7 bases map to TRBD1. The CDR3 covers 16 residues. J lost 6 bases, V lost 4 bases, and 13 bases had no gene match. Germline V gene sequence: CDR1 SGHTS, CDR2 YDEGEE. CDR3 sequence reads: CASSLRTGAGGQPQHF. CDR3 DNA: TGTGCCAGCAGCCTACGGACAGGCGCGGGTGGTCAGCCCCAGCATTTT.

This clone was seen a few times. The genes are TRBV7-2 and TRBJ1-3, with 7 bases matching TRBD1. The CDR3 runs 15 residues. Trimming at V came to 5 bases and at J to 0 bases, leaving 4 bases not matched to a gene. Germline assignment: CDR1 SGHTA and CDR2 FQGNSA. As DNA, the CDR3 is TGTGCCAGCAGCCTAGGGACAGCCTCTGGAAACACCATATATTTT. It yields the protein CASSLGTASGNTIYF. Supplemented by reference TRBV7-2 and TRBJ1-3, the full variable domain reads GAGVSQSPSNKVTEKGKDVELRCDPISGHTALYWYRQSLGQGLEFLIYFQGNSAPDKSGLPSDRFSAERTGGSVSTLTIQRTQQEDSAVYLCASSLGTASGNTIYFGEGSWLTVV.

V gene TRBV27 combines with J gene TRBJ1-1, with a tentative D call TRBD1 (6 bases). CDR1 MNHEY and CDR2 SMNVEV come from the germline V gene (reference sequence). This CDR3 contains 13 residues. V shed 7 bases and J shed 4 bases, with 13 bases lying between them. The CDR3 loop is CASTATGITEAFF. In DNA, the CDR3 is TGTGCCAGCACCGCCACAGGGATCACTGAAGCTTTCTTT.

This clone was recorded a few times. This sequence joins TRBV2 and TRBJ2-3; D remains ambiguous. Germline V gene sequence: CDR1 SNHLY, CDR2 FYNNEI. Trimming removed 5 bases at V and 0 bases at J, with 3 bases between. CDR3 size: 12 residues. For the CDR3, the DNA is TGTGCCAGCAGTCCGAGCACAGATACGCAGTATTTT. This translates into CASSPSTDTQYF.

The chain combines TRBV11-2 with TRBJ2-6, with TRBD1 identical over 12 bases. This CDR3 is 18 amino acids long. Per the germline V gene, CDR1 is SGHAT and CDR2 is FQNNGV. V lost 5 bases and J lost 2; bases outside the gene matches: 7. This CDR3 reads CASSGLRDRGPGANVLTF. CDR3 DNA sequence: TGTGCCAGCAGCGGACTCCGGGACAGGGGGCCTGGGGCCAACGTCCTGACTTTC.

This chain connects TRBV27 to TRBJ1-1; D uncertain. This CDR3 contains 14 residues. Germline CDR1 MNHEY, CDR2 SMNVEV (reference sequence). With 3 bases removed from V and 6 bases from J, the gap between germline ends came to 14 bases. The CDR3 region is CASSFRGRTPEAFF. Written as DNA, the CDR3 is TGTGCCAGCAGTTTCCGCGGTCGTACACCTGAAGCTTTCTTT.

The V gene is TRBV7-9, the J gene TRBJ2-1; D may be TRBD2 (6 bases). V was shortened by 5 bases and J by 7 bases, with 15 bases between the two germline ends. The CDR3 extends over 14 amino acids. Germline V gives CDR1 SEHNR, CDR2 FQNEAQ (reference sequence). Here the CDR3 reads CASSLGGGVNEQFF. CDR3 bases: TGTGCCAGCAGCCTGGGGGGAGGTGTTAATGAGCAGTTCTTC.

The CDR3: CSARDRIGTEAFF. The CDR3 bases are TGCAGCGCTCGGGACAGAATAGGCACTGAAGCTTTCTTT. This chain uses TRBV29-1 with TRBJ1-1, with 7 positions matching TRBD1. Germline CDR1 is SQVTM and CDR2 is ANQGSEA. V trimming: 7 bases; J trimming: 4 bases; junction bases outside the gene matches: 9. The length of the CDR3 is 13 residues.

The rearrangement links TRBV18 to TRBJ2-6; D gene unclear. The CDR3 spans 16 residues. The V and J ends lost 1 base and 6 bases respectively, with 13 bases between them. CDR1 is KGHSH, CDR2 LQKENI, per germline. The CDR3 sequence: CASSPQQQSLANVLTF. The CDR3 bases are TGTGCCAGCTCACCACAGCAACAGTCCTTGGCCAACGTCCTGACTTTC.

This chain uses TRBV27 with TRBJ1-5; weak D call: TRBD1 (5 bases). This CDR3 spans 16 amino acids. V was cut by 2 bases and J by 0 bases, with 11 bases left in between. Germline CDR1 is MNHEY and CDR2 is SMNVEV (reference sequence). The CDR3 coding sequence is TGTGCCAGCAGTTTAGGGGGGAGGGGTAGCAATCAGCCCCAGCATTTT. It yields the protein CASSLGGRGSNQPQHF.

V is TRBV29-1 and J is TRBJ2-3; 8 nucleotides align to TRBD2. Germline CDR1 is SQVTM and CDR2 is ANQGSEA. V lost 3 bases to trimming and J lost 1 base; unmatched junction nucleotides: 9. The CDR3 sequence is 16 residues long. In nucleotides, the CDR3 is TGCAGCGTTGATAGGGGTCCGCGGGGGGGCACAGATACGCAGTATTTT. Translating gives CSVDRGPRGGTDTQYF.

The chain recombines TRBV2 with TRBJ1-2; D possibly corresponds to TRBD1 (5 bases). Germline CDR1 reads SNHLY; CDR2 reads FYNNEI. CDR3 length: 14 residues. Trimming took 4 bases from V and 4 from J, leaving 13 bases between them. The CDR3 DNA sequence: TGTGCCAGCAGTGTGATCGCGGGGACCTATGGCTACACCTTC. Translated: CASSVIAGTYGYTF.

This chain links TRBV5-4 with TRBJ1-2, with 9 bases aligning to TRBD1. The germline V gene encodes CDR1 SGHNT and CDR2 YYREEE (reference sequence). The junction had 6 bases not matched to a gene; V was cut back by 4 bases and J by 5 bases. CDR3 size: 14 residues. CDR3 DNA: TGTGCCAGCAGCCCCCGGACAGGGGTGTATGGCTACACCTTC. It encodes CASSPRTGVYGYTF. The full variable domain, rest sourced from reference TRBV5-4 and TRBJ1-2, is ETGVTQSPTHLIKTRGQQVTLRCSSQSGHNTVSWYQQALGQGPQFIFQYYREEENGRGNFPPRFSGLQFPNYSSELNVNALELDDSALYLCASSPRTGVYGYTFGSGTRLTVV.

The chain has TRBV5-1 and TRBJ1-1; D unresolved. With 1 base removed from V and 0 bases from J, the gap between germline ends came to 10 bases. This CDR3 is 15 amino acids long. The germline V gene has CDR1 SGHRS and CDR2 YFSETQ. The CDR3 DNA reads TGCGCCAGCAGCTTGATCGGCAGGCTGAACACTGAAGCTTTCTTT. Encoded protein: CASSLIGRLNTEAFF.

This clone was detected only once. The chain's CDR3 is CASSLDRDSETQYF. The CDR3 nucleotides are TGTGCCAGCAGCTTAGACCGGGACAGCGAGACCCAGTACTTC. The V call is TRBV7-2, the J call TRBJ2-5; 7 nucleotides line up with TRBD1. The V and J ends lost 1 base and 5 bases, in that order; junction bases with no gene match: 4. The CDR3 extends over 14 amino acids. Germline-derived CDR1 and CDR2 are SGHTA and FQGNSA.

The J gene is TRBJ1-2, the V gene TRBV6-5; 9 bases align to TRBD1. The J segment lost 8 bases and the V segment lost 9 bases, leaving 10 bases of the junction unmatched. CDR3 size: 13 residues. Per germline, CDR1 MNHEY and CDR2 SVGAGI. The CDR3 DNA sequence: TGTGCCAGGCACACAGGGGGCCCTGGGGGCTACACCTTC. It codes for CARHTGGPGGYTF.

To note about this clone: This CDR3 is also generated by other DNA sequences in the sample. The chain is built from TRBV19 and TRBJ1-2; 9 bases map to TRBD1. V lost 5 bases to trimming and J lost 5 bases; unmatched junction nucleotides: 6. CDR1 and CDR2 from the germline V gene are LNHDA and SQIVND (reference sequence). The CDR3 contains 14 residues. The CDR3 sequence: CASSPRDRVYGYTF. DNA of the CDR3: TGTGCCAGTAGTCCCCGGGACAGGGTATATGGCTACACCTTC. Complete variable domain (other parts from reference TRBV19 and TRBJ1-2): DGGITQSPKYLFRKEGQNVTLSCEQNLNHDAMYWYRQDPGQGLRLIYYSQIVNDFQKGDIAEGYSVSREKKESFPLTVTSAQKNPTAFYLCASSPRDRVYGYTFGSGTRLTVV.

The table lists this clone with a few counts. The chain recombines TRBV18 with TRBJ2-5, with 7 bases matching TRBD1. The V segment lost 5 bases and the J segment 4 bases; nucleotides outside the gene matches: 7. The CDR3 runs 14 residues. Germline V gene lookup returns CDR1 KGHSH and CDR2 LQKENI. The CDR3 nucleotides are TGTGCCAGCTCAGACGACAGGGACCGAGAGACCCAGTACTTC. It encodes CASSDDRDRETQYF.

In DNA, the CDR3 is TGTGCCAGCAGTACCGGGACTATATCCTACGAGCAGTACTTC. Translating it yields CASSTGTISYEQYF. The chain uses TRBV6-1 and TRBJ2-7; 7 nucleotides agree with TRBD2. There are 14 residues in the CDR3. After removal of 5 bases from V and 1 base from J, the junction contained 5 bases not matched to a gene. The germline V gene has CDR1 MNHNS and CDR2 SASEGT.

The gene calls are TRBV11-2 and TRBJ1-2; the D gene is possibly TRBD1 (6 bases). Looked up from germline, CDR1 is SGHAT and CDR2 is FQNNGV. The CDR3 is made up of 13 amino acids. With 5 bases removed from V and 4 bases from J, the gap between germline ends came to 11 bases. The CDR3 is CASSPTGLYGYTF. In DNA form, the CDR3 reads TGTGCCAGCAGCCCCACAGGGCTCTATGGCTACACCTTC.

The J gene is TRBJ2-6, the V gene TRBV7-3, with D uncertain. Germline CDR1 reads SGHTA; CDR2 reads FQGTGA. Trimming took off 7 bases at V and 0 bases at J, with 10 bases between the two ends. The CDR3 sequence is 15 residues long. The CDR3 DNA follows: TGTGCCAGCACCCGAGGTCCCTCTGGGGCCAACGTCCTGACTTTC. Amino acids: CASTRGPSGANVLTF.

This clone appeared a single time. The chain combines TRBV27 with TRBJ1-2, with D perhaps matching TRBD1 (5 bases). The CDR3 has 13 amino acids. Deletions cut 4 bases from V and 5 bases from J, with 11 bases between. CDR1 is MNHEY and CDR2 is SMNVEV in the germline V gene (reference sequence). CDR3 in DNA: TGTGCCAGCAGTTCTCGGGCAGGGTATGGCTACACCTTC. It encodes CASSSRAGYGYTF.